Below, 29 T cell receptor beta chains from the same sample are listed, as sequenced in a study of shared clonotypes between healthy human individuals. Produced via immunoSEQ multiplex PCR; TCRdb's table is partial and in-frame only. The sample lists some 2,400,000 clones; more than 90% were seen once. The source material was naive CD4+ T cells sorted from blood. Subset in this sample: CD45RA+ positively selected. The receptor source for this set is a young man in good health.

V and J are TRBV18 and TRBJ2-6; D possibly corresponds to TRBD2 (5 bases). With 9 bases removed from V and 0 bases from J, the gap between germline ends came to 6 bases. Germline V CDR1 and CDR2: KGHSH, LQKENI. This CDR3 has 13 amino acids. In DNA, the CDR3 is TGTGCCAGTCGGGACTCTGGGGCCAACGTCCTGACTTTC. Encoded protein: CASRDSGANVLTF.

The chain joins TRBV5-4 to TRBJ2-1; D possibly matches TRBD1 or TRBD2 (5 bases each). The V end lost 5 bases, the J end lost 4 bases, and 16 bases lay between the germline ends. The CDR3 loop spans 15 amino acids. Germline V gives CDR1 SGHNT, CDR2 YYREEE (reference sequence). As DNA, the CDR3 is TGTGCCAGCAGTACCGGGACCCAACCGTACAATGAGCAGTTCTTC. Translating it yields CASSTGTQPYNEQFF.

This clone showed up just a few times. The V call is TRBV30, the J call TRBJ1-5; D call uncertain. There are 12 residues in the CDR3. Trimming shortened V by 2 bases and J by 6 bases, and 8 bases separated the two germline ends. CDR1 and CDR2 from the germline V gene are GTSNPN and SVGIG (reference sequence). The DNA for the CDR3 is TGTGCCTGGAGTCCTTCGGGTCAGCCCCAGCATTTT. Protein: CAWSPSGQPQHF.

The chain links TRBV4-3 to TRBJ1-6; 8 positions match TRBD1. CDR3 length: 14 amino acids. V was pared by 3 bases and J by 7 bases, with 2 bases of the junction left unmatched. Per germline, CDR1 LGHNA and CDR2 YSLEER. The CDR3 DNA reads TGCGCCAGCAGCCAGGGACAGGTGAATTCACCCCTCCACTTT. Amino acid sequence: CASSQGQVNSPLHF.

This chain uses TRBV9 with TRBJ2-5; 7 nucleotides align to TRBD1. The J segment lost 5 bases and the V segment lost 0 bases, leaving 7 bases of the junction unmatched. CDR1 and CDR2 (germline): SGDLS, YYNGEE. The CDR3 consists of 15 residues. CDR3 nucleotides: TGTGCCAGCAGCGTAGAGGGACAGCCCGGGGAGACCCAGTACTTC. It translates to CASSVEGQPGETQYF.

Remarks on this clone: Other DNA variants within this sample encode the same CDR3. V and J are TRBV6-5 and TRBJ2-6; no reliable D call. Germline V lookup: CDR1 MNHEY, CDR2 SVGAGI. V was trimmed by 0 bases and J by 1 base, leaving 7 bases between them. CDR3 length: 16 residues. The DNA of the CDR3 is TGTGCCAGCAGTTACTCCGACTCTTCTGGGGCCAACGTCCTGACTTTC. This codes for CASSYSDSSGANVLTF.

Here the CDR3 DNA reads TGTGCCAGCAGAGGGATTTTCACAGATACGCAGTATTTT. Encoded protein: CASRGIFTDTQYF. This sequence joins TRBV27 and TRBJ2-3; no firm D call. Germline CDR1 reads MNHEY; CDR2 reads SMNVEV (reference sequence). The CDR3 runs to 13 residues. Trimming pared 6 bases from V and 2 bases from J, leaving 9 bases between.

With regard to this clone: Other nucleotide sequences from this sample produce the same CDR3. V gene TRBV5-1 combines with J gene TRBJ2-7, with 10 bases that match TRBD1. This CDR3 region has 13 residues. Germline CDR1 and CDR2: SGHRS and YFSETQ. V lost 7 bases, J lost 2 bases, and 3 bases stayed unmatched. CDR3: CASRGTGAYEQYF. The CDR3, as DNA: TGCGCCAGCCGAGGGACAGGGGCCTACGAGCAGTACTTC.

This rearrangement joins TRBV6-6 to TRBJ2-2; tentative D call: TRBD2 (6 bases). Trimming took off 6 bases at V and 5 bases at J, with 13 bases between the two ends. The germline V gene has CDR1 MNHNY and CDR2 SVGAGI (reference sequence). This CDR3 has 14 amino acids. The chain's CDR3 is CASSSGDRTGELFF. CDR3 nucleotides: TGTGCCAGCAGCTCGGGGGATAGGACCGGGGAGCTGTTTTTT.

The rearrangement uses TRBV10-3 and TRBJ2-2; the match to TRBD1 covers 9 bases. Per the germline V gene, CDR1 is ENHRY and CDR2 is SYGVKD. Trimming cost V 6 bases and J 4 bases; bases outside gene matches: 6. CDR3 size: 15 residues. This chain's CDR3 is CAISQTGGFTGELFF. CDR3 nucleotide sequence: TGTGCCATCAGCCAGACAGGGGGTTTCACCGGGGAGCTGTTTTTT.

CDR3 DNA: TGTGCCAGCGGATTAGAGATTAGCAATCAGCCCCAGCATTTT. This codes for CASGLEISNQPQHF. The gene calls are TRBV6-5 and TRBJ1-5; D not certain. V was trimmed by 8 bases and J by 0 bases, leaving 11 bases between them. This CDR3 contains 14 residues. Germline lookup yields CDR1 MNHEY and CDR2 SVGAGI.

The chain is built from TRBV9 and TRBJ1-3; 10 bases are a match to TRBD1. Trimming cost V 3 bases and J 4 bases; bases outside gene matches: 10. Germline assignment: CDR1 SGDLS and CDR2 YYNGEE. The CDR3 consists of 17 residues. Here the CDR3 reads CASSAAGTGVIGNTIYF. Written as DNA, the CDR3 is TGTGCCAGCAGCGCAGCCGGGACAGGGGTTATCGGAAACACCATATATTTT.

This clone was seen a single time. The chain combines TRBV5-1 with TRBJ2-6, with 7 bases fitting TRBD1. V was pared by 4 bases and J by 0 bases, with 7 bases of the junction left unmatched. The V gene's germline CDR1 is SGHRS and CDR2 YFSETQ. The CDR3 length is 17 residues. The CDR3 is CASSRGQFPSGANVLTF. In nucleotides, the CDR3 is TGCGCCAGCAGCCGGGGACAGTTCCCCTCTGGGGCCAACGTCCTGACTTTC. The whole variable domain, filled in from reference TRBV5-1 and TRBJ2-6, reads KAGVTQTPRYLIKTRGQQVTLSCSPISGHRSVSWYQQTPGQGLQFLFEYFSETQRNKGNFPGRFSGRQFSNSRSEMNVSTLELGDSALYLCASSRGQFPSGANVLTFGAGSRLTVL.

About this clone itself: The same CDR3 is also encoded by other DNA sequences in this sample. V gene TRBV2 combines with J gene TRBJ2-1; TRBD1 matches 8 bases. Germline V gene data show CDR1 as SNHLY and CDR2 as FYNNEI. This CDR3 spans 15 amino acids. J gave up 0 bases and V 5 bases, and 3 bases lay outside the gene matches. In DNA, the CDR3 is TGTGCCAGCAGTCTAGACAGGGGCTCCTACAATGAGCAGTTCTTC. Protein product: CASSLDRGSYNEQFF.

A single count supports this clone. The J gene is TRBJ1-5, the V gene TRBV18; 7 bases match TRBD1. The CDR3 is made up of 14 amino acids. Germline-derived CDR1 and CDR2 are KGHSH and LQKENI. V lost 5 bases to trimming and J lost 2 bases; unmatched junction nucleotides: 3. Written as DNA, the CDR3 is TGTGCCAGCTCAGCTACAGGGGGCAATCAGCCCCAGCATTTT. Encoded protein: CASSATGGNQPQHF.

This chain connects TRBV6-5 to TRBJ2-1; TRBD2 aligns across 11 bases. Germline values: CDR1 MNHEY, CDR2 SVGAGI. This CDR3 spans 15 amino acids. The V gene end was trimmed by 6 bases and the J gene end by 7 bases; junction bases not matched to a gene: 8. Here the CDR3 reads CASSSGTSGQNEQFF. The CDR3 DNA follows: TGTGCCAGCAGCTCCGGGACTAGCGGCCAGAATGAGCAGTTCTTC.

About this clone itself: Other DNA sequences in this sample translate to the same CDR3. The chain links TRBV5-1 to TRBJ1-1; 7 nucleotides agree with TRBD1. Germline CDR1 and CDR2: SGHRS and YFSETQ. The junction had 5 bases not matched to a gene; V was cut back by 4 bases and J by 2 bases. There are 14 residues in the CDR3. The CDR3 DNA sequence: TGCGCCAGCAGCCCAGGGACAGTCAACACTGAAGCTTTCTTT. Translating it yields CASSPGTVNTEAFF.

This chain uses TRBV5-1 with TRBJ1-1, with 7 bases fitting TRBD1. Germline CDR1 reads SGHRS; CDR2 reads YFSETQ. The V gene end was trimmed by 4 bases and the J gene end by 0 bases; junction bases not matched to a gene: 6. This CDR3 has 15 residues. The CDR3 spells CASSRDRAMNTEAFF. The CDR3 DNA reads TGCGCCAGCAGCCGCGACAGGGCCATGAACACTGAAGCTTTCTTT.

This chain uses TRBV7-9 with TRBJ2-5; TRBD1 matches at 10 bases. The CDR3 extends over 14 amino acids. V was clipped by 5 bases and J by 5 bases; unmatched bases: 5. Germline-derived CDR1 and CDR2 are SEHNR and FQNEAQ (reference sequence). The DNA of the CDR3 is TGTGCCAGCAGCACCGACAGGGGGCTGGAGACCCAGTACTTC. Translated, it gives CASSTDRGLETQYF.

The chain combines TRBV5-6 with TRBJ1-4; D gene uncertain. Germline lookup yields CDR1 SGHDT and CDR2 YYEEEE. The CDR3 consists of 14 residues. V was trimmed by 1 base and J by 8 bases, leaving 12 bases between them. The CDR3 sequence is CASSLYQAGEKLFF. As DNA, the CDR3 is TGTGCCAGCAGCTTGTACCAAGCGGGGGAAAAACTGTTTTTT.

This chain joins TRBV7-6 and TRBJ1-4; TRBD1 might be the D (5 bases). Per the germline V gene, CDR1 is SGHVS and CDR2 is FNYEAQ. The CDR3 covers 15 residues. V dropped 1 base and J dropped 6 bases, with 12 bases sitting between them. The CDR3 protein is CASSLVGQGHEKLFF. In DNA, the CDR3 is TGTGCCAGCAGCTTAGTCGGCCAGGGTCATGAAAAACTGTTTTTT.

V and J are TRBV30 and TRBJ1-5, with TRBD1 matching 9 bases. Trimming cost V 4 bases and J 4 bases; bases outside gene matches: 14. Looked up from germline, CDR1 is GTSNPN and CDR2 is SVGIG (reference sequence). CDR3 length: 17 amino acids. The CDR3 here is CAWTSGTGQKGNQPQHF. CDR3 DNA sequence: TGTGCCTGGACATCCGGGACAGGGCAGAAAGGAAATCAGCCCCAGCATTTT. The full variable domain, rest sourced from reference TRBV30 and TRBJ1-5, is SQTIHQWPATLVQPVGSPLSLECTVEGTSNPNLYWYRQAAGRGLQLLFYSVGIGQISSEVPQNLSASRPQDRQFILSSKKLLLSDSGFYLCAWTSGTGQKGNQPQHFGDGTRLSIL.

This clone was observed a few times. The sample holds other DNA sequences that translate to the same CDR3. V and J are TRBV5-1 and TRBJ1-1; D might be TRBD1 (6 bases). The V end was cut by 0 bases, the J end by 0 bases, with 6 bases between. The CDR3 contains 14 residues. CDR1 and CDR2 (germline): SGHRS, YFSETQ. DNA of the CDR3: TGCGCCAGCAGCTTGGAGGGGGTGAACACTGAAGCTTTCTTT. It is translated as CASSLEGVNTEAFF.

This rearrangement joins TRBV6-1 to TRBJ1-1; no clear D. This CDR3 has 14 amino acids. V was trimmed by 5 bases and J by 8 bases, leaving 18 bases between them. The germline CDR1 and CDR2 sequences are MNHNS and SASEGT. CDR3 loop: CASSKEGGLSEAFF. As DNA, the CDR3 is TGTGCCAGCAGTAAAGAGGGAGGCCTATCCGAAGCTTTCTTT.

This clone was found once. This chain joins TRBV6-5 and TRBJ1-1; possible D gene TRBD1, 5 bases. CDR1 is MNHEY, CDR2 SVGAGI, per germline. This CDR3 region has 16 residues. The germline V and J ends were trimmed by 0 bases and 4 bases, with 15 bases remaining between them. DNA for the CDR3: TGTGCCAGCAGTTACTCCAAAGACCGGGGGAGCACTGAAGCTTTCTTT. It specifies CASSYSKDRGSTEAFF.

DNA for the CDR3: TGTGCCAGCAGCGTAGGGGATACAGGGCACGAAAAACTGTTTTTT. Translated, it gives CASSVGDTGHEKLFF. The chain is built from TRBV9 and TRBJ1-4; D is possibly TRBD1 (6 bases). Per germline, CDR1 SGDLS and CDR2 YYNGEE. Trimming stripped 0 bases from V and 8 bases from J, with 14 bases between. This CDR3 comprises 15 residues.

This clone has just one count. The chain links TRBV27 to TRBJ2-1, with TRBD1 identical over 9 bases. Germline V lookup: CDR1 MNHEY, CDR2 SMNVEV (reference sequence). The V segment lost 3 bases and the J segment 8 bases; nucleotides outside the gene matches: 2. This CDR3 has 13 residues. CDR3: CASSLWTGDEQFF. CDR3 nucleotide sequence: TGTGCCAGCAGTTTGTGGACAGGGGATGAGCAGTTCTTC.

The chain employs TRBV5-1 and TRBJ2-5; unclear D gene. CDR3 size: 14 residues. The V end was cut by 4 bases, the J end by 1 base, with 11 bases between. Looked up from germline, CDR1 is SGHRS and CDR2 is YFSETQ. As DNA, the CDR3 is TGCGCCAGCAGCGGCTCTGGCGCCCAAGAGACCCAGTACTTC. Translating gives CASSGSGAQETQYF. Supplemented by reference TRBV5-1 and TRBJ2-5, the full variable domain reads KAGVTQTPRYLIKTRGQQVTLSCSPISGHRSVSWYQQTPGQGLQFLFEYFSETQRNKGNFPGRFSGRQFSNSRSEMNVSTLELGDSALYLCASSGSGAQETQYFGPGTRLLVL.

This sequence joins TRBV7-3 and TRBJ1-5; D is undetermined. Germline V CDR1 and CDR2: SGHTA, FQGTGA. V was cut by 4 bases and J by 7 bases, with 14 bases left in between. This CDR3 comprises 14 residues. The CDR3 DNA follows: TGTGCCAGCAGCTACAGCGATGGTCCCCAGCCCCAGCATTTT. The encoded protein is CASSYSDGPQPQHF.